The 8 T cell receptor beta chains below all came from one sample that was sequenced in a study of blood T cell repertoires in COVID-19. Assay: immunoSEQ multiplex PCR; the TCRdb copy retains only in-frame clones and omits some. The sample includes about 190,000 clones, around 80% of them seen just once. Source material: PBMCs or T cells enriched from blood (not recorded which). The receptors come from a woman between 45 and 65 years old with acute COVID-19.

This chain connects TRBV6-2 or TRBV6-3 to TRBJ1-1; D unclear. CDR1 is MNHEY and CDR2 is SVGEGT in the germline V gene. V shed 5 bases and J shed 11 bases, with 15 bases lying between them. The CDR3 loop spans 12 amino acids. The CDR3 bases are TGTGCCAGCAGTCAACCGGGGATCAGGGCTTTCTTT. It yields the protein CASSQPGIRAFF.

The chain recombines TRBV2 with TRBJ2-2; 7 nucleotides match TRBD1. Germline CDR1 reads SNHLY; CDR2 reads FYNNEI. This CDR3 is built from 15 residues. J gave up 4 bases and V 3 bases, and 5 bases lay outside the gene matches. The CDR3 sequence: CASSEQGVGTGELFF. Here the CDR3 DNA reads TGTGCCAGCAGTGAGCAGGGGGTAGGCACCGGGGAGCTGTTTTTT.

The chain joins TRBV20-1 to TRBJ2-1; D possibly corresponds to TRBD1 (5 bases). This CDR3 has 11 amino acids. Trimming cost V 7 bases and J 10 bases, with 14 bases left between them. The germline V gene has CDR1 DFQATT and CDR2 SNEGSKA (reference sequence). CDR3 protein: CSGARPGEQFF. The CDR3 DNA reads TGCAGTGGAGCTCGACCAGGGGAGCAGTTCTTC.

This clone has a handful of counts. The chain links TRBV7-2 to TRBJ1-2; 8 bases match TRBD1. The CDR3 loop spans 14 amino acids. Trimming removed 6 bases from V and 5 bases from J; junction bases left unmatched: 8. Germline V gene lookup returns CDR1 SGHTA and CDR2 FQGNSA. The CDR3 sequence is CASSSDRVGYGYTF. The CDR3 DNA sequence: TGTGCCAGCAGTTCGGACAGGGTTGGGTATGGCTACACCTTC.

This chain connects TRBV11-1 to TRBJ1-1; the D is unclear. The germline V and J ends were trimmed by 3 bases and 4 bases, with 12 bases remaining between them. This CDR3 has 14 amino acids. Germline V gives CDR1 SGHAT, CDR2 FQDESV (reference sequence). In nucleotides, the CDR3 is TGTGCCAGCAGCTTCTCTACTATACTCACTGAAGCTTTCTTT. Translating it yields CASSFSTILTEAFF.

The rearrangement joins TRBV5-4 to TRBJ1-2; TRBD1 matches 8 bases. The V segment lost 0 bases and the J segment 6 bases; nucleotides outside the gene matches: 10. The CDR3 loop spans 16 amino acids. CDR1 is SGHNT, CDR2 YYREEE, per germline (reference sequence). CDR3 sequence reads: CASSLVPQQGVDGYTF. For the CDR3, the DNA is TGTGCCAGCAGCTTGGTGCCCCAACAGGGGGTTGATGGCTACACCTTC.

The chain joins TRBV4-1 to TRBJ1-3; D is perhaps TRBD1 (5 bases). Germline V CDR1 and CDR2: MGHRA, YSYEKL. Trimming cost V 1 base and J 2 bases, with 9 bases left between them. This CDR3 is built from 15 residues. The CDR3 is CASSQAARAGNTIYF. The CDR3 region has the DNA TGCGCCAGCAGCCAAGCGGCCAGGGCTGGAAACACCATATATTTT.

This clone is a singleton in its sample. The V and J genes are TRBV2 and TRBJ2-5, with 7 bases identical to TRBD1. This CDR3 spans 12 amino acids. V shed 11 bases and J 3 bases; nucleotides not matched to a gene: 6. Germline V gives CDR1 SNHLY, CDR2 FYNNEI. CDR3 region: CAAGGRKETQYF. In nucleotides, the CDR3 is TGTGCCGCAGGGGGACGGAAAGAGACCCAGTACTTC.